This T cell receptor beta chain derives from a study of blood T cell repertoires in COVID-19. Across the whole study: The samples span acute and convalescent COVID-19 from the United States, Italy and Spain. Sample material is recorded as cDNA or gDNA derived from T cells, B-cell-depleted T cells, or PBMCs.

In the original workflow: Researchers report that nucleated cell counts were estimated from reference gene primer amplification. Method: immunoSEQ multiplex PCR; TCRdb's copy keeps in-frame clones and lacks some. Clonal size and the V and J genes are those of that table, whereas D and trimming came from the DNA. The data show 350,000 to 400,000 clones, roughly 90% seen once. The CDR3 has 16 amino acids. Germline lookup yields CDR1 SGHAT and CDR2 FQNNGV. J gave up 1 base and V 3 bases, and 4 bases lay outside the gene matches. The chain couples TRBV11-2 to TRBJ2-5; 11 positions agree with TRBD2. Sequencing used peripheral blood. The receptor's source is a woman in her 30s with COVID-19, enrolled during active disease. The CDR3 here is CASSLTGTSGQETQYF. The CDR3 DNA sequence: TGTGCCAGCAGCTTGACCGGGACTAGCGGCCAAGAGACCCAGTACTTC.